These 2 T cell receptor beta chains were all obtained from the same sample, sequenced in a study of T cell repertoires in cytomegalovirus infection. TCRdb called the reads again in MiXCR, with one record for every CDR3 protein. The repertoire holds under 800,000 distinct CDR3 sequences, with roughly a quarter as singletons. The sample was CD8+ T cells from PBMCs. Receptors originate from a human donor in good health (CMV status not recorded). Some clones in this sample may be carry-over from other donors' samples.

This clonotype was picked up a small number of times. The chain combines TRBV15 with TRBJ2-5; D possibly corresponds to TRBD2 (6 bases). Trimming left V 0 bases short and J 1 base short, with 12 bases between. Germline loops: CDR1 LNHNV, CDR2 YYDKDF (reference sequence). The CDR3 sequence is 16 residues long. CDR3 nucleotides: TGTGCCACCAGCAGAGATCGGGCGGGGTCCCAAGAGACCCAGTACTTC. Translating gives CATSRDRAGSQETQYF. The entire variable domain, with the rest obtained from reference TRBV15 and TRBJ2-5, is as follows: DAMVIQNPRYQVTQFGKPVTLSCSQTLNHNVMYWYQQKSSQAPKLLFHYYDKDFNNEADTPDNFQSRRPNTSFCFLDIRSPGLGDTAMYLCATSRDRAGSQETQYFGPGTRLLVL.

The CDR3 bases are TGTGCCACCAGCAGACGGTCCCCGAGTCAGCCCCAGCATTTT. It yields the protein CATSRRSPSQPQHF. This chain joins TRBV15 and TRBJ1-5; no clear D gene. This CDR3 is 14 amino acids long. CDR1 is LNHNV, CDR2 YYDKDF, per germline (reference sequence). Trimming cost V 2 bases and J 6 bases, with 11 bases left between them.